These T cell receptor beta chains were read from a single sample in a study of blood T cell repertoires in COVID-19. Libraries were prepared by immunoSEQ multiplex PCR; TCRdb keeps only in-frame clonotypes and omits some of them. The sample shows tens of thousands of clones, around 84% of them seen only once. Sequencing input: peripheral blood. These receptor sequences come from a man aged 45-60 years with acute or convalescent COVID-19. CDR3s include the opening cysteine and the closing phenylalanine or tryptophan. Each record gives: clone size, J gene, V gene, CDR3 protein. Size tells how often a clone was seen (once, few, many) or the class of an expanded clone, and some rows leave it out.

NA	TRBJ2-7	TRBV10-1	CASSRGQGDTYEQYF
NA	TRBJ2-1	TRBV28	CASSPRTGGWYYNEQFF
once	TRBJ1-2	TRBV29-1	CSVSRGEGYTF
NA	TRBJ1-2	TRBV6-5	CASSSPLGQGGYTF
few	TRBJ2-3	TRBV4-3	CASSQDGLITDTQYF
NA	TRBJ1-6	TRBV27	CASSFRVTGVEDSPLHF
NA	TRBJ1-2	TRBV12-2	CASRLNLGRVYGYTF
NA	TRBJ2-2	TRBV24-1	CATSGRTFATGELFF
once	TRBJ2-3	TRBV4-3	CASSPLLSGGYDTQYF
NA	TRBJ2-5	TRBV7-2	CASSLVASGGRETQYF
NA	TRBJ1-6	TRBV12-3/TRBV12-4	CASSPQGKSPLHF
few	TRBJ1-2	TRBV19	CASSSGTEAGYTF
NA	TRBJ2-7	TRBV5-6	CASSPGWGVQYF
NA	TRBJ1-2	TRBV7-2	CASSIGTGVRGGYTF
NA	TRBJ2-3	TRBV4-2	CASSQDTQERDTQYF
NA	TRBJ2-1	TRBV24-1	CATSDGSGWGNEQFF
NA	TRBJ2-2	TRBV5-4	CASRQGGLVNTGELFF
once	TRBJ2-2	TRBV28	CASSAARTGELFF
NA	TRBJ1-2	TRBV6-5	CASRQGGSGGYTF
NA	TRBJ2-1	TRBV11-3	CASSWGGGTSYNEQFF
NA	TRBJ1-1	TRBV28	CASSLRGEAFF
few	TRBJ1-2	TRBV5-1	CASSRGQGFYGYTF
NA	TRBJ2-1	TRBV5-4	CASSFSGGKNEQFF
NA	TRBJ2-5	TRBV29-1	CSVQIQETQYF
NA	TRBJ1-1	TRBV9	CASSVLRSPNTEAFF
NA	TRBJ2-3	TRBV6-2/TRBV6-3	CASSSTGVGTDTQYF
few	TRBJ2-1	TRBV6-2/TRBV6-3	CASSAGLAGPQNEQFF
NA	TRBJ2-7	TRBV28	CASSIYPLHRDRTRTYEQYF
NA	TRBJ1-1	TRBV11-2	CASIRQGWAFF
NA	TRBJ2-1	TRBV3-1/TRBV3-2	CASSQDRLAGGNEQFF
NA	TRBJ1-4	TRBV29-1	CSVPDRVNEKLFF
NA	TRBJ2-7	TRBV2	CASSSQGRNEQYF
NA	TRBJ1-2	TRBV19	CASSVRTGAGASYGYTF
NA	TRBJ1-2	TRBV28	CASSSTALGYGYTF
NA	TRBJ1-1	TRBV20-1	CSASWRVSSEAFF
NA	TRBJ1-5	TRBV30	CAWSVQGTGKPQHF
NA	TRBJ1-1	TRBV28	CASPGQGAKGAEAFF
once	TRBJ2-2	TRBV14	CASSRLTGGGTGELFF
NA	TRBJ2-7	TRBV19	CASSTTGAYEQYF
NA	TRBJ1-6	TRBV7-9	CASSRTGDSPLHF
NA	TRBJ2-2	TRBV7-9	CASSLAAGVGGELFF
few	TRBJ1-1	TRBV30	CAWTLGGPPEAFF
NA	TRBJ1-1	TRBV5-6	CASSLIDRGRTEAFF
NA	TRBJ2-5	TRBV3-1/TRBV3-2	CASSPTPTRGETQYF
NA	TRBJ1-6	TRBV19	CASSHRGEASPLHF
NA	TRBJ2-5	TRBV25-1	CASSKLAGVGETQYF
NA	TRBJ2-7	TRBV6-2/TRBV6-3	CASSYGTYYEQYF
NA	TRBJ2-7	TRBV28	CASSFARDYEQYF
NA	TRBJ2-1	TRBV11-2	CASSLELAGYNEQFF
NA	TRBJ2-2	TRBV7-7	CASSLVPGGRWNTGELFF
NA	TRBJ1-1	TRBV19	CASTRPRGGGQNTEAFF